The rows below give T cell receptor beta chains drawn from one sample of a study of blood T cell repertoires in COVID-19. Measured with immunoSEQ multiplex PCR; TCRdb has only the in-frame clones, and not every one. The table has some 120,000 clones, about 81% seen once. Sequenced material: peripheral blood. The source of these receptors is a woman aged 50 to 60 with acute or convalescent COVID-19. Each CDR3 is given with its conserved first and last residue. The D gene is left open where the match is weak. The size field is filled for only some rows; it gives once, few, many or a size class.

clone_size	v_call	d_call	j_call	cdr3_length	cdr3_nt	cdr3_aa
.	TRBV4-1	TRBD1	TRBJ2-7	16	TGCGCCAGCAGCCAATCTGCCTCGGGACAGTCTTTCGAGCAGTACTTC	CASSQSASGQSFEQYF
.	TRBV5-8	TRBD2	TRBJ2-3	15	TGTGCCAGCAGCCTATCGGGGGGGCTAACAGATACGCAGTATTTT	CASSLSGGLTDTQYF
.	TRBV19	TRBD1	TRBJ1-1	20	TGTGCCAGTAGGGGCCCCTGGTCTCGGGACAGGGCTGCGGTGAACACTGAAGCTTTCTTT	CASRGPWSRDRAAVNTEAFF
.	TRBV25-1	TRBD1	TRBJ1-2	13	TGTGCCAGCACGGGACAGGGGGCAGGAGGCTACACCTTC	CASTGQGAGGYTF
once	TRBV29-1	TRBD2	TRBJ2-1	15	TGCAGCGTTAGTATAGCGGGAGGGCCGAGGAATGAGCAGTTCTTC	CSVSIAGGPRNEQFF
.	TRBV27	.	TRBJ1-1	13	TGTGCCAGCAGCCCCGGGGGGGTCACTGAAGCTTTCTTT	CASSPGGVTEAFF
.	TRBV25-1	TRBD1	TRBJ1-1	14	TGTGCCAGCAGTCCCCTGGACAGGCCCACTGAAGCTTTCTTT	CASSPLDRPTEAFF
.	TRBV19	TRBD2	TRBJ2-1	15	TGTGCCAGTAGACCGACTAGCGGGGTGTACAATGAGCAGTTCTTC	CASRPTSGVYNEQFF
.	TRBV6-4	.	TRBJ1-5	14	TGTGCCAGCAGCCTAACTATGGGGGGTCAGCCCCAGCATTTT	CASSLTMGGQPQHF
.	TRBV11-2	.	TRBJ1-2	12	TGTGCCAGCAGCTTAGCGAGTTATGGCTACACCTTC	CASSLASYGYTF
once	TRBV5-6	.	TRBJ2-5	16	TGTGCCAGCAGCCTCTCTTATTTTGAGACTGGGGAGACCCAGTACTTC	CASSLSYFETGETQYF
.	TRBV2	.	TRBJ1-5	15	TGTGCCAGCAGTGAAGCGCGAGGGGGATATCAGCCCCAGCATTTT	CASSEARGGYQPQHF
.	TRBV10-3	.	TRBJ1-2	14	TGTGCCATCAGCCCGACAGGTGGGAACTATGGCTACACCTTC	CAISPTGGNYGYTF
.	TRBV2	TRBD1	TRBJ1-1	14	TGTGCCAGCACTGACAGGGTAACGAACACTGAAGCTTTCTTT	CASTDRVTNTEAFF
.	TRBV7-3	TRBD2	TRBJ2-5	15	TGTGCCAGCAGCCTACAGACTAGCGGGGAGGCGACCCAGTACTTC	CASSLQTSGEATQYF
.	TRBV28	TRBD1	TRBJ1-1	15	TGTGCCAGCAGTTTACTGGACAGGAGAAACACTGAAGCTTTCTTT	CASSLLDRRNTEAFF
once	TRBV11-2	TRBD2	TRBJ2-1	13	TGTGCCAGCAGCTTAGGACTAGCCAATGAGCAGTTCTTC	CASSLGLANEQFF
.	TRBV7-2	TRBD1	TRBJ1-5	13	TGTGCCAGCAGGGGACAGGGAGGTCAGCCCCAGCATTTT	CASRGQGGQPQHF
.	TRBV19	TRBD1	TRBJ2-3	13	TGTGCCAGTAGTATCCCGGGACAGGAAACGCAGTATTTT	CASSIPGQETQYF
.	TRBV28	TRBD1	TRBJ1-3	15	TGTGCCAGCAGTATAAACCAGGGGGCGAGAAACACCATATATTTT	CASSINQGARNTIYF
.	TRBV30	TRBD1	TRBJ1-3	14	TGTGCCTGGAGTCGGGCAGGGGGCTCGAACACCATATATTTT	CAWSRAGGSNTIYF
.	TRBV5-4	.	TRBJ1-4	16	TGTGCCAGCAGCTTGGCCGTCACAGGACGCAATGAAAAACTGTTTTTT	CASSLAVTGRNEKLFF